Each of the 24 T cell receptor beta chains below was sequenced from the same sample in a study of T cell responses to AZD1222 COVID-19 vaccine (dated by TCRdb to the early 2020s). Library preparation used the immunoSEQ multiplex PCR assay. TCRdb provides this immuneACCESS table in a form limited to in-frame rearrangements. Some clones are lacking; in checked studies, under half of them reflect an unresolved V gene, and why the rest are absent is not known. The sample table shows fewer than 85,000 clones, and approximately 90% are seen once. About 20% of the sample lies in the top ten. The sample's time point label, decoded: baseline before first vaccination. The sequencing used peripheral blood, collected on day 0 of AZD1222 vaccination. All receptors derive from an adult in good health.

The chain links TRBV6-6 to TRBJ2-2; D is uncertain. The CDR3 has 15 residues. Trimming took 2 bases from V and 1 from J, leaving 8 bases between them. In germline, CDR1 is MNHNY, CDR2 SVGAGI (reference sequence). This CDR3 reads CASSYGQRNTGELFF. The CDR3 nucleotides read TGTGCCAGCAGTTACGGGCAGCGGAACACCGGGGAGCTGTTTTTT.

The chain is built from TRBV19 and TRBJ2-2; 7 nucleotides match TRBD1. CDR3 length: 15 amino acids. Germline V gene data show CDR1 as LNHDA and CDR2 as SQIVND (reference sequence). V dropped 7 bases and J dropped 5; count of bases not matched to a gene: 10. CDR3 nucleotides: TGTGCCAGTACCCTTGGGGACAGATGGACCGGGGAGCTGTTTTTT. This codes for CASTLGDRWTGELFF.

This clone was recorded once. The chain uses TRBV11-2 and TRBJ1-1, with D possibly matching TRBD1 (5 bases). CDR1 and CDR2 from the germline V gene are SGHAT and FQNNGV. This CDR3 comprises 15 residues. Trimming took off 5 bases at V and 4 bases at J, with 17 bases between the two ends. CDR3 loop: CASSRTGGLVTEAFF. DNA for the CDR3: TGTGCCAGCAGCCGCACGGGGGGACTCGTCACTGAAGCTTTCTTT. Supplemented by reference TRBV11-2 and TRBJ1-1, the full variable domain reads EAGVAQSPRYKIIEKRQSVAFWCNPISGHATLYWYQQILGQGPKLLIQFQNNGVVDDSQLPKDRFSAERLKGVDSTLKIQPAKLEDSAVYLCASSRTGGLVTEAFFGQGTRLTVV.

V is TRBV7-9 and J is TRBJ2-1; TRBD2 might be the D (5 bases). Germline V gene data show CDR1 as SEHNR and CDR2 as FQNEAQ (reference sequence). V was clipped by 6 bases and J by 4 bases, with 13 bases between them. The CDR3 covers 14 residues. CDR3 region: CASSSTGKYNEQFF. As DNA, the CDR3 is TGTGCCAGCAGTTCTACGGGGAAATACAATGAGCAGTTCTTC.

The V and J genes are TRBV5-6 and TRBJ2-7; D tentatively reads TRBD1 or TRBD2 (5 bases each). The germline V and J ends were trimmed by 0 bases and 6 bases, with 16 bases remaining between them. The CDR3 length is 15 residues. CDR1 SGHDT and CDR2 YYEEEE come from the germline V gene. The CDR3 region has the DNA TGTGCCAGCAGCTTGGAAGGGCCGTGGGGGAGCGAGCAGTACTTC. This translates into CASSLEGPWGSEQYF.

The chain joins TRBV19 to TRBJ1-2, with D perhaps TRBD1 (5 bases). Trimming took 6 bases from V and 0 from J, leaving 14 bases between them. CDR3 length: 15 amino acids. Germline loops: CDR1 LNHDA, CDR2 SQIVND (reference sequence). CDR3 in amino acids: CASSLTVTPNYGYTF. Written as DNA, the CDR3 is TGTGCCAGTAGCTTGACAGTGACCCCTAACTATGGCTACACCTTC.

V is TRBV5-5 and J is TRBJ2-7; the D gene is possibly TRBD2 (6 bases). Trimming removed 4 bases from V and 3 bases from J, with 17 bases in between. Germline CDR1 and CDR2: SGHKS and YYEKEE (reference sequence). The CDR3 totals 15 residues. In nucleotides, the CDR3 is TGTGCCAGCAGCATCGCCGGGAGTGCCCTCTACGAGCAGTACTTC. The encoded protein is CASSIAGSALYEQYF.

V gene TRBV27 combines with J gene TRBJ1-1; 7 nucleotides agree with TRBD1. Germline V gene sequence: CDR1 MNHEY, CDR2 SMNVEV (reference sequence). This CDR3 comprises 13 residues. Losses at the gene ends were 5 bases for V and 4 bases for J; bases not matched to a gene: 4. CDR3 sequence: CASSLAGGTEAFF. The DNA for the CDR3 is TGTGCCAGCAGTCTCGCAGGGGGCACTGAAGCTTTCTTT.

The chain has TRBV3-1 (or the pseudogene TRBV3-2) and TRBJ2-6; D is ambiguous. The germline V gene encodes CDR1 LGHDT and CDR2 YNNKEL (reference sequence). The length of the CDR3 is 12 residues. With 6 bases removed from V and 4 bases from J, the gap between germline ends came to 4 bases. The CDR3 sequence is CASSDGANVLTF. CDR3 DNA sequence: TGTGCCAGCAGTGACGGGGCCAACGTCCTGACTTTC.

V is TRBV29-1 and J is TRBJ1-4, with D maybe TRBD1 (5 bases). The CDR3 runs to 12 residues. Germline V gene data show CDR1 as SQVTM and CDR2 as ANQGSEA. V dropped 5 bases and J dropped 7 bases, with 11 bases sitting between them. CDR3 bases: TGCAGCGTTATCAGGGAAGGTGAAAAACTGTTTTTT. Translating it yields CSVIREGEKLFF.

This chain uses TRBV4-3 with TRBJ2-5, with D possibly being TRBD1 (6 bases). The germline CDR1 and CDR2 sequences are LGHNA and YSLEER. Trimming left V 1 base short and J 5 bases short, with 11 bases between. The CDR3 length is 14 residues. The CDR3 bases are TGCGCCAGCAGCCAAGGGGGGCCAGCGGAGACCCAGTACTTC. This sequence encodes CASSQGGPAETQYF.

CDR3 loop: CSVGVGIHEQYF. As DNA, the CDR3 is TGCAGCGTTGGTGTGGGGATCCACGAGCAGTACTTC. This chain links TRBV29-1 with TRBJ2-7; D is unresolved. V lost 4 bases to trimming and J lost 5 bases, with 12 bases between them. This CDR3 has 12 amino acids. Per the germline V gene, CDR1 is SQVTM and CDR2 is ANQGSEA.

The V call is TRBV27, the J call TRBJ1-5, with D unclear. Per the germline V gene, CDR1 is MNHEY and CDR2 is SMNVEV (reference sequence). Trimming removed 2 bases from V and 5 bases from J, with 10 bases in between. The CDR3 covers 14 residues. CDR3 sequence: CASSLRAGYQPQHF. Written as DNA, the CDR3 is TGTGCCAGCAGTTTAAGGGCGGGGTATCAGCCCCAGCATTTT.

On this clone itself: An end of the junction does not agree with germline; a read error may underlie this. The J gene is TRBJ1-4, the V gene TRBV29-1; TRBD1 might be the D (5 bases). The V gene's germline CDR1 is SQVTM and CDR2 ANQGSEA. This CDR3 spans 14 amino acids. The CDR3 sequence: CSANSGTQNERLFF. CDR3 DNA: TGCAGCGCTAATTCCGGGACGCAAAATGAAAGACTGTTTTTT.

CDR3 in DNA: TGTGCCAGCAGCGTAGCTACGGGAAACACCATATATTTT. Protein: CASSVATGNTIYF. The chain recombines TRBV9 with TRBJ1-3, with no clear D. V was shortened by 0 bases and J by 4 bases, with 5 bases between the two germline ends. The CDR3 has 13 residues. Per the germline V gene, CDR1 is SGDLS and CDR2 is YYNGEE.

In this sample, this clone turned up once. The chain employs TRBV5-4 and TRBJ2-5, with 7 nucleotides matching TRBD1. Germline V gene data show CDR1 as SGHNT and CDR2 as YYREEE (reference sequence). Trimming at V came to 2 bases and at J to 1 base, leaving 8 bases not matched to a gene. This CDR3 spans 16 amino acids. The CDR3: CASSLPGTVSQETQYF. The CDR3 nucleotides read TGTGCCAGCAGCTTACCCGGGACAGTTAGCCAAGAGACCCAGTACTTC.

This clone has a handful of counts. This chain links TRBV7-2 with TRBJ1-2; no clear D gene. V was trimmed by 7 bases and J by 8 bases, leaving 26 bases between them. Germline loops: CDR1 SGHTA, CDR2 FQGNSA. This CDR3 has 16 residues. The CDR3 loop reads CASTPYPGTSSLGYTF. The CDR3 bases are TGTGCCAGCACCCCTTACCCGGGCACCTCTTCGTTAGGCTACACCTTC.

The gene calls are TRBV4-1 and TRBJ1-2, with unresolved D. Trimming took 0 bases from V and 4 from J, leaving 12 bases between them. The germline V gene encodes CDR1 MGHRA and CDR2 YSYEKL. The CDR3 consists of 15 residues. The CDR3 region is CASSQDQNRIYGYTF. Written as DNA, the CDR3 is TGCGCCAGCAGCCAAGATCAAAACCGGATCTATGGCTACACCTTC.

The rearrangement links TRBV5-6 to TRBJ2-7; 10 bases align to TRBD1. This CDR3 spans 15 amino acids. The J segment lost 2 bases and the V segment lost 4 bases, leaving 6 bases of the junction unmatched. Germline V gene sequence: CDR1 SGHDT, CDR2 YYEEEE. The CDR3 nucleotides read TGTGCCAGCAGCCCGGGGACAGGGGTTGCCTACGAGCAGTACTTC. Encoded protein: CASSPGTGVAYEQYF.

This clone appeared a single time. The rearrangement links TRBV7-8 to TRBJ2-3, with a weak D call TRBD1 (5 bases). CDR1 SGHVS and CDR2 FQNEAQ come from the germline V gene. The CDR3 is 14 residues long. Trimming stripped 3 bases from V and 3 bases from J, with 10 bases between. The CDR3 bases are TGTGCCAGCAGCTTTGAGGCAGGGACAGATACGCAGTATTTT. This sequence encodes CASSFEAGTDTQYF.

The rearrangement links TRBV11-2 to TRBJ2-1; 12 positions match TRBD2. With 2 bases clipped from V and 7 bases from J, the junction kept 15 bases outside the gene matches. Germline V gene sequence: CDR1 SGHAT, CDR2 FQNNGV. The CDR3 covers 19 residues. For the CDR3, the DNA is TGTGCCAGCAGCTTATCCCTAGCGGGAGGGCCGAAGGGAGTAAATGAGCAGTTCTTC. It translates to CASSLSLAGGPKGVNEQFF.

The chain carries TRBV3-1 (or the pseudogene TRBV3-2) and TRBJ2-7; perhaps TRBD2 as D (7 bases). CDR3 length equals 12 residues. Germline values: CDR1 LGHDT, CDR2 YNNKEL (reference sequence). V was trimmed by 4 bases and J by 6 bases, leaving 10 bases between them. DNA for the CDR3: TGTGCCAGCAGCCGGGCGGGGGCCGAGCAGTACTTC. This encodes CASSRAGAEQYF.

The V call is TRBV2, the J call TRBJ2-1; TRBD1 matches 8 bases. The ends lost 4 bases at V and 5 bases at J; junction bases unmatched: 4. The CDR3 length is 14 residues. Per the germline V gene, CDR1 is SNHLY and CDR2 is FYNNEI. The CDR3: CASSVQGAHNEQFF. The CDR3 coding sequence is TGTGCCAGCAGTGTGCAGGGGGCTCACAATGAGCAGTTCTTC.

This chain connects TRBV10-3 to TRBJ2-7; D might be TRBD1 or TRBD2, each matching 7 bases. The V end lost 3 bases, the J end lost 2 bases, and 11 bases lay between the germline ends. There are 14 residues in the CDR3. The V gene's germline CDR1 is ENHRY and CDR2 SYGVKD. CDR3 protein: CAISDPGGAYEQYF. The CDR3 coding sequence is TGTGCCATCAGTGACCCAGGGGGGGCCTACGAGCAGTACTTC.